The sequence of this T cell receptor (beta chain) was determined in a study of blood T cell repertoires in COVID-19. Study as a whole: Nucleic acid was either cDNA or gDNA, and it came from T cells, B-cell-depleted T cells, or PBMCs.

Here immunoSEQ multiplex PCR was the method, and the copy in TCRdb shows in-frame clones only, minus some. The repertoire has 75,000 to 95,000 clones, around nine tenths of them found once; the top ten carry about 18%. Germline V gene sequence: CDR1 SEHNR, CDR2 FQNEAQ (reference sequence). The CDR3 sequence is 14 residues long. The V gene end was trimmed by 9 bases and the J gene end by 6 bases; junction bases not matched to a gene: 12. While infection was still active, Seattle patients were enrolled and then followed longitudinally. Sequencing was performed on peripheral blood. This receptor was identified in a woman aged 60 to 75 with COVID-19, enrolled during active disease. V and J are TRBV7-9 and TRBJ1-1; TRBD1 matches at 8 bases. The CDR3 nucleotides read TGTGCCAGTCGACAACAGGGGGATGCGTCTGAAGCTTTCTTT. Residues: CASRQQGDASEAFF.